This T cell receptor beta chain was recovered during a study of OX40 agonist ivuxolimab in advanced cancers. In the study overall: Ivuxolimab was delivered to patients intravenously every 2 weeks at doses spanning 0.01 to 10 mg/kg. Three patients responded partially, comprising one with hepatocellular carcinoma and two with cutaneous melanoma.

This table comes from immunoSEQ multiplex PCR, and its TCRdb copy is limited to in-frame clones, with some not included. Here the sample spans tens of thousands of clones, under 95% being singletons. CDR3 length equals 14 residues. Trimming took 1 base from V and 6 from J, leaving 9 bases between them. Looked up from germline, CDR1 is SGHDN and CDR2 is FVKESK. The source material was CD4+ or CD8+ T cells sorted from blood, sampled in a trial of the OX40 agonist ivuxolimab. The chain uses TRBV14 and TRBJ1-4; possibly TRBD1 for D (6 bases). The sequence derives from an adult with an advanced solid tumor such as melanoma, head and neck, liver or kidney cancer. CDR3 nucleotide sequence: TGTGCCAGCAGCCAAGGGACAGATCATGAAAAACTGTTTTTT. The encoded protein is CASSQGTDHEKLFF.